What follows are 22 T cell receptor beta chains derived from one specimen sequenced in a study of Graves' ophthalmopathy and Graves' hyperthyroidism. Amplified material comprised TCR beta CDR3 regions derived from RNA transcripts. RT-PCR in the first round used HTBI primers; a second-round multiplex PCR followed. Using its own MiXCR run on the multiplex PCR reads, TCRdb lists one record per CDR3 protein. The sample yields 1 million to 1.3 million distinct CDR3 sequences, about 38% seen once. The sample was peripheral blood or thyroid tissue (not recorded which). The receptors originated from an adult man with Graves' hyperthyroidism.

J is TRBJ2-1 and V is TRBV7-9, with TRBD2 matching 8 bases. Germline-derived CDR1 and CDR2 are SEHNR and FQNEAQ (reference sequence). V trimming: 5 bases; J trimming: 5 bases; junction bases outside the gene matches: 8. The CDR3 is 15 amino acids. The CDR3 sequence: CASSIGTRSNNEQFF. The CDR3 nucleotides read TGTGCCAGCAGCATAGGGACTAGGAGCAACAATGAGCAGTTCTTC. Full variable domain (rest looked up from reference TRBV7-9 and TRBJ2-1): DTGVSQNPRHKITKRGQNVTFRCDPISEHNRLYWYRQTLGQGPEFLTYFQNEAQLEKSRLLSDRFSAERPKGSFSTLEIQRTEQGDSAMYLCASSIGTRSNNEQFFGPGTRLTVL.

This clonotype was seen repeatedly, ten times or more. The chain employs TRBV20-1 and TRBJ2-7, with TRBD1 matching over 11 bases. Germline assignment: CDR1 DFQATT and CDR2 SNEGSKA (reference sequence). With V trimmed by 2 bases and J by 6 bases, 6 bases remained unmatched. The CDR3 is 14 residues long. CDR3 loop: CSARSDRGLSEQYF. Written as DNA, the CDR3 is TGCAGTGCTAGATCGGACAGGGGGCTTAGCGAGCAGTACTTC.

This clonotype showed up many times. The chain carries TRBV7-2 and TRBJ1-1; 7 bases agree with TRBD1. Germline CDR1 and CDR2: SGHTA and FQGNSA. Germline trimming cut 3 bases from V and 8 bases from J; bases unmatched to any gene: 9. This CDR3 has 14 amino acids. Here the CDR3 DNA reads TGTGCCAGCAGCTTGGACCGGGACAGCCTAGAAGCTTTCTTT. Its translation is CASSLDRDSLEAFF. The whole variable domain, filled in from reference TRBV7-2 and TRBJ1-1, reads GAGVSQSPSNKVTEKGKDVELRCDPISGHTALYWYRQSLGQGLEFLIYFQGNSAPDKSGLPSDRFSAERTGGSVSTLTIQRTQQEDSAVYLCASSLDRDSLEAFFGQGTRLTVV.

At least ten counts were recorded for this clonotype. The rearrangement links TRBV12-3 or TRBV12-4 to TRBJ1-2, with D unclear. The CDR3 is 11 amino acids. V was cut by 9 bases and J by 1 base, with 6 bases left in between. This CDR3 reads CASSRNYGYTF. The DNA of the CDR3 is TGTGCCAGTTCCCGTAACTATGGCTACACCTTC.

The sample holds a few counts of this clonotype. The rearrangement uses TRBV9 and TRBJ1-5, with D possibly being TRBD1 (6 bases). The germline CDR1 and CDR2 sequences are SGDLS and YYNGEE. Trimming stripped 3 bases from V and 3 bases from J, with 13 bases between. The length of the CDR3 is 15 residues. In nucleotides, the CDR3 is TGTGCCAGCAGCGCCCAAGGACAGTTCAATCAGCCCCAGCATTTT. It codes for CASSAQGQFNQPQHF. Filled out from reference TRBV9 and TRBJ1-5, the complete variable domain reads DSGVTQTPKHLITATGQRVTLRCSPRSGDLSVYWYQQSLDQGLQFLIQYYNGEERAKGNILERFSAQQFPDLHSELNLSSLELGDSALYFCASSAQGQFNQPQHFGDGTRLSIL.

The chain has TRBV12-3 or TRBV12-4 and TRBJ2-2; D gene unclear. This CDR3 has 14 residues. The V end was cut by 5 bases, the J end by 1 base, with 8 bases between. As DNA, the CDR3 is TGTGCCAGCAGTCACACCGTGAACACCGGGGAGCTGTTTTTT. This encodes CASSHTVNTGELFF.

To note about this clonotype: A much larger clone lies one base from this, so it may be a read error. The CDR3 does not end in the conserved phenylalanine or tryptophan, so this is likely a read error. It is unclear where the CDR3 begins or ends on the DNA, so no DNA is shown, and the CDR3 is as TCRdb lists it. This chain joins TRBV7-8 and TRBJ2-2; the table names TRBD2, a call not compared with the DNA. Germline-derived CDR1 and CDR2 are SGHVS and FQNEAQ. Inclusive of both ends, the CDR3 amounts to 12 amino acids. CDR3 in amino acids: CASSLGLGPVFL.

The chain combines TRBV2 with TRBJ2-2; D unclear. V was clipped by 2 bases and J by 6 bases, with 7 bases between them. The CDR3 contains 13 residues. CDR1 and CDR2 (germline): SNHLY, FYNNEI. CDR3 nucleotides: TGTGCCAGCAGTGAAATGATCCCCGGGGAGCTGTTTTTT. Protein product: CASSEMIPGELFF.

Only a few counts were recorded for this clonotype. The chain is built from TRBV7-2 and TRBJ2-7; D gene ambiguous. Trimming cost V 10 bases and J 0 bases, with 16 bases left between them. Germline V gene data show CDR1 as SGHTA and CDR2 as FQGNSA. The CDR3 has 14 residues. CDR3: CATKRTHPSYEQYF. The CDR3 nucleotides read TGTGCCACCAAGAGAACACACCCCTCCTACGAGCAGTACTTC.

This clonotype was seen at least ten times. The chain uses TRBV6-2 or TRBV6-3 and TRBJ2-7; TRBD1 or TRBD2 may be the D gene (5 bases each). Germline values: CDR1 MNHEY, CDR2 SVGEGT. CDR3 length equals 13 residues. Trimming took off 4 bases at V and 2 bases at J, with 9 bases between the two ends. The CDR3 region has the DNA TGTGCCAGCAGTTCCGGGGCCACCTACGAGCAGTACTTC. It specifies CASSSGATYEQYF.

This clonotype was found once. A much larger clone differs by one base, so this may be a read error. The chain carries TRBV19 and TRBJ2-7, with a possible D match to TRBD1 (6 bases). CDR3 length equals 14 residues. Germline CDR1 LNHDA, CDR2 SQIVND (reference sequence). V gave up 3 bases and J gave up 2 bases, with 11 bases separating them. This chain's CDR3 is CASSMDSVTYEQYF. As DNA, the CDR3 is TGTGCCAGTAGTATGGACAGCGTCACCTACGAGCAGTACTTC.

This clonotype was counted many times. V is TRBV7-9 and J is TRBJ1-4; TRBD1 might be the D (5 bases). This CDR3 comprises 17 residues. Germline values: CDR1 SEHNR, CDR2 FQNEAQ (reference sequence). Between the trimmed V and J ends, which lost 1 base and 8 bases, there was a span of 20 bases. The chain's CDR3 is CASSLVGQGLIGEKLFF. CDR3 coding DNA: TGTGCCAGCAGCTTAGTTGGGCAGGGATTGATTGGCGAAAAACTGTTTTTT.

The chain combines TRBV9 with TRBJ2-7, with 7 bases that match TRBD2. Germline V lookup: CDR1 SGDLS, CDR2 YYNGEE. The length of the CDR3 is 13 residues. Trimming cost V 4 bases and J 7 bases; bases outside gene matches: 8. CDR3: CASSRAGMEEQYF. The CDR3 bases are TGTGCCAGCAGCCGAGCGGGGATGGAGGAGCAGTACTTC.

This clonotype was seen only a few times. The CDR3 sequence: CSPTTGRFRYF. The DNA of the CDR3 is TGCAGTCCAACGACAGGGAGGTTCCGGTACTTC. The V call is TRBV20-1, the J call TRBJ2-5; TRBD1 might be the D (7 bases). This CDR3 is built from 11 residues. Germline values: CDR1 DFQATT, CDR2 SNEGSKA (reference sequence). With 8 bases removed from V and 13 bases from J, the gap between germline ends came to 20 bases.

On this clonotype: A much larger clone sits a single nucleotide away, making a read error possible. V usage is TRBV10-3 and J usage is TRBJ1-4, with a tentative D call TRBD1 (5 bases). Trimming removed 10 bases at V and 8 bases at J, with 14 bases between. Germline CDR1 and CDR2: ENHRY and SYGVKD. This CDR3 has 12 residues. The CDR3 coding sequence is TGTGCCACCAGGACACCCGAGGAAAAACTGTTTTTT. Protein sequence: CATRTPEEKLFF.

This sequence joins TRBV29-1 and TRBJ1-4; D possibly corresponds to TRBD1 (5 bases). CDR1 is SQVTM, CDR2 ANQGSEA, per germline. Trimming left V 6 bases short and J 6 bases short, with 14 bases between. CDR3 size: 13 residues. In DNA, the CDR3 is TGCAGCGTAGGGCCAGGGCGTGATGAAAAACTGTTTTTT. It encodes CSVGPGRDEKLFF. The full variable domain, in which reference TRBV29-1 and TRBJ1-4 provide the parts outside the CDR3, is SAVISQKPSRDICQRGTSLTIQCQVDSQVTMMFWYRQQPGQSLTLIATANQGSEATYESGFVIDKFPISRPNLTFSTLTVSNMSPEDSSIYLCSVGPGRDEKLFFGSGTQLSVL.

This chain uses TRBV7-9 with TRBJ2-7; D unresolved. V gave up 1 base and J gave up 4 bases, with 8 bases separating them. CDR1 is SEHNR and CDR2 is FQNEAQ in the germline V gene (reference sequence). The CDR3 consists of 13 residues. CDR3 protein: CASSLGYQYEQYF. In DNA form, the CDR3 reads TGTGCCAGCAGCTTAGGGTACCAGTACGAGCAGTACTTC. Filled out from reference TRBV7-9 and TRBJ2-7, the complete variable domain reads DTGVSQNPRHKITKRGQNVTFRCDPISEHNRLYWYRQTLGQGPEFLTYFQNEAQLEKSRLLSDRFSAERPKGSFSTLEIQRTEQGDSAMYLCASSLGYQYEQYFGPGTRLTVT.

In nucleotides, the CDR3 is TGTGCCAGCAGCATGACCCAGGGGGCGCGAGGCTATGGCTACACCTTC. The encoded protein is CASSMTQGARGYGYTF. The chain is built from TRBV5-6 and TRBJ1-2, with 8 nucleotides matching TRBD1. Germline values: CDR1 SGHDT, CDR2 YYEEEE. Germline trimming cut 4 bases from V and 4 bases from J; bases unmatched to any gene: 12. The CDR3 consists of 16 residues.

This clonotype was counted many times. V is TRBV7-9 and J is TRBJ1-4; D is possibly TRBD1 (6 bases). Germline V gene sequence: CDR1 SEHNR, CDR2 FQNEAQ (reference sequence). The length of the CDR3 is 15 residues. V was shortened by 5 bases and J by 2 bases, with 12 bases between the two germline ends. The DNA for the CDR3 is TGTGCCAGCAGCCCCCACAGGGAGACTAATGAAAAACTGTTTTTT. Its protein is CASSPHRETNEKLFF. The entire variable domain, with the rest obtained from reference TRBV7-9 and TRBJ1-4, is as follows: DTGVSQNPRHKITKRGQNVTFRCDPISEHNRLYWYRQTLGQGPEFLTYFQNEAQLEKSRLLSDRFSAERPKGSFSTLEIQRTEQGDSAMYLCASSPHRETNEKLFFGSGTQLSVL.

A note on this clonotype: This may come from a read error, since a much larger clone is one base off. This likely comes from a read error, as the CDR3 has no conserved phenylalanine or tryptophan at its end. The V and J genes are TRBV7-3 and TRBJ1-1; D possibly corresponds to TRBD1 (5 bases). The V end lost 5 bases, the J end lost 1 base, and 11 bases lay between the germline ends. The length of the CDR3 is 14 residues. Germline lookup yields CDR1 SGHTA and CDR2 FQGTGA. The CDR3 here is CASSLGPANTEAFS. The CDR3 DNA sequence: TGTGCCAGCAGCCTGGGACCAGCGAACACTGAAGCTTTCTCT.

In its sample, this clonotype was seen many times. The chain is built from TRBV20-1 and TRBJ2-7; D may be TRBD1 (5 bases). The CDR3 has 14 residues. V lost 3 bases and J lost 3, with 15 bases in between. Per germline, CDR1 DFQATT and CDR2 SNEGSKA (reference sequence). The chain's CDR3 is CSARGISDNYEQYF. The DNA for the CDR3 is TGCAGTGCTAGGGGGATTTCGGACAACTACGAGCAGTACTTC.

Of note for this clonotype: One junction end disagrees with the germline gene, perhaps due to a read error. The chain couples TRBV7-8 to TRBJ1-1; 7 nucleotides agree with TRBD1. Germline values: CDR1 SGHVS, CDR2 FQNEAQ. This CDR3 spans 15 amino acids. This CDR3 reads CASSLRGQGNAEAFF. As DNA, the CDR3 is TGTGCCAGCAGCTTAAGGGGGCAGGGGAACGCTGAAGCTTTCTTT.